The 9 T cell receptor beta chains reported below all come from one sample, sequenced in a study of early T cells in non-severe SARS-CoV-2 infection. MiXCR was run by TCRdb on the 5' RACE reads, yielding one entry per CDR3 protein. Of about 58,000 distinct CDR3 sequences in the sample, 10% to 15% were seen once. Sequencing was performed on whole blood. Receptors were obtained from an adult who was a healthcare worker with PCR-confirmed SARS-CoV-2 infection or an uninfected control (not recorded which).

The chain employs TRBV6-2 or TRBV6-3 and TRBJ1-1; D not resolved. Germline V gene data show CDR1 as MNHEY and CDR2 as SVGEGT. V was cut by 0 bases and J by 1 base, with 9 bases left in between. The CDR3 sequence is 15 residues long. Written as DNA, the CDR3 is TGTGCCAGCAGTTACTCATGGACGGGGAACACTGAAGCTTTCTTT. Protein: CASSYSWTGNTEAFF.

In its sample, this clonotype was seen a few times. The V call is TRBV5-4, the J call TRBJ2-3, with TRBD2 as a possible D gene (6 bases). The CDR3 has 14 residues. Germline values: CDR1 SGHNT, CDR2 YYREEE (reference sequence). Trimming shortened V by 1 base and J by 4 bases, and 10 bases separated the two germline ends. The CDR3: CASSLSPGADTQYF. DNA for the CDR3: TGTGCCAGCAGCTTGTCTCCGGGGGCAGATACGCAGTATTTT.

There are many counts of this clonotype. The V and J genes are TRBV6-5 and TRBJ2-7; D might be TRBD1 (6 bases). The V gene's germline CDR1 is MNHEY and CDR2 SVGAGI. The CDR3 covers 12 residues. V gave up 6 bases and J gave up 6 bases, with 12 bases separating them. The CDR3, as DNA: TGTGCCAGCAGAAGGGGGTCCGGCGAGCAGTACTTC. Protein sequence: CASRRGSGEQYF.

The chain links TRBV7-6 to TRBJ2-7; D is unresolved. The V gene's germline CDR1 is SGHVS and CDR2 FNYEAQ. CDR3 length: 15 residues. The V end was cut by 1 base, the J end by 0 bases, with 10 bases between. CDR3 sequence: CASSLESGSSYEQYF. CDR3 in DNA: TGTGCCAGCAGCTTAGAATCAGGTAGCTCCTACGAGCAGTACTTC.

This clonotype has a handful of counts. The genes are TRBV3-1 and TRBJ2-7; D unclear. V was clipped by 1 base and J by 7 bases, with 8 bases between them. Germline CDR1 reads LGHDT; CDR2 reads YNNKEL (reference sequence). The CDR3 loop spans 12 amino acids. CDR3 sequence: CASSQGSEEQYF. DNA of the CDR3: TGTGCCAGCAGCCAAGGGTCGGAGGAGCAGTACTTC.

In its sample, this clonotype was seen many times. The CDR3 here is CASSASSAGELFF. DNA of the CDR3: TGTGCCAGCAGCGCCAGCAGTGCCGGGGAGCTGTTTTTT. The rearrangement links TRBV7-3 to TRBJ2-2; D gene uncertain. The CDR3 spans 13 residues. Trimming shortened V by 5 bases and J by 6 bases, and 10 bases separated the two germline ends. Germline CDR1 SGHTA, CDR2 FQGTGA.

This clonotype has only a few counts. The V and J genes are TRBV10-3 and TRBJ2-5; TRBD1 agrees at 7 bases. Germline-derived CDR1 and CDR2 are ENHRY and SYGVKD. The CDR3 spans 14 residues. Unmatched junction bases numbered 5, after V lost 5 bases and J lost 2 bases. This chain's CDR3 is CAISRQGNQETQYF. CDR3 coding DNA: TGTGCCATCAGTAGACAGGGCAATCAAGAGACCCAGTACTTC.

This clonotype was counted at least ten times. The V and J genes are TRBV7-2 and TRBJ2-7; 9 bases align to TRBD2. Germline V CDR1 and CDR2: SGHTA, FQGNSA. CDR3 length equals 15 residues. V dropped 5 bases and J dropped 6; count of bases not matched to a gene: 11. The CDR3 here is CASSERPLAGSEQYF. DNA of the CDR3: TGTGCCAGCAGCGAGAGGCCCCTAGCGGGATCCGAGCAGTACTTC. Based on the CDR3 plus reference TRBV7-2 and TRBJ2-7, the full variable domain is GAGVSQSPSNKVTEKGKDVELRCDPISGHTALYWYRQSLGQGLEFLIYFQGNSAPDKSGLPSDRFSAERTGGSVSTLTIQRTQQEDSAVYLCASSERPLAGSEQYFGPGTRLTVT.

This clonotype was found many times. The chain links TRBV25-1 to TRBJ2-3; no reliable D call. The length of the CDR3 is 11 residues. From germline, CDR1 is MGHDK and CDR2 SYGVNS. The V end lost 11 bases, the J end lost 3 bases, and 9 bases lay between the germline ends. This CDR3 is CASRKTDTQYF. CDR3 in DNA: TGTGCCTCCCGAAAGACAGATACGCAGTATTTT.